The 18 T cell receptor beta chains below were found in one sample sequenced in a study of CD8+CD57+ T cells in acquired aplastic anemia. It was genomic DNA that served as the template for profiling TCR beta VDJ and CDR3. MiXCR was run by TCRdb on the reads, yielding one entry per CDR3 protein. The repertoire has 220,000 or so distinct CDR3 sequences, 55% to 65% of them found once; the top ten carry around 58%. Sequencing was done on patients that had shown CD8+CD57+ cell expansion by flow cytometry. The sample consisted of sorted CD4+, CD8+, or CD8+CD57+ T cells (not recorded which) from PBMCs. These receptors were taken from a human donor with aplastic anemia.

The V and J genes are TRBV9 and TRBJ2-5, with TRBD2 matching over 12 bases. CDR1 is SGDLS, CDR2 YYNGEE, per germline. This CDR3 is built from 16 residues. The junction had 3 bases not matched to a gene; V was cut back by 0 bases and J by 3 bases. The CDR3 is CASSVGPSGGEETQYF. In DNA, the CDR3 is TGTGCCAGCAGCGTAGGTCCTAGCGGGGGGGAAGAGACCCAGTACTTC. The full variable domain, completed using reference TRBV9 and TRBJ2-5, is DSGVTQTPKHLITATGQRVTLRCSPRSGDLSVYWYQQSLDQGLQFLIQYYNGEERAKGNILERFSAQQFPDLHSELNLSSLELGDSALYFCASSVGPSGGEETQYFGPGTRLLVL.

This clonotype was recorded a few times. This CDR3 reads CASSPLPRDTQYF. DNA of the CDR3: TGTGCCAGCAGCCCACTCCCAAGGGATACGCAGTATTTT. The V gene is TRBV7-6, the J gene TRBJ2-3; no clear D gene. CDR1 is SGHVS and CDR2 is FNYEAQ in the germline V gene. CDR3 length: 13 amino acids. With 5 bases removed from V and 6 bases from J, the gap between germline ends came to 12 bases.

The chain employs TRBV20-1 and TRBJ2-7, with TRBD1 identical over 7 bases. With V trimmed by 6 bases and J by 5 bases, 7 bases remained unmatched. The CDR3 has 12 residues. Germline CDR1 reads DFQATT; CDR2 reads SNEGSKA (reference sequence). The CDR3 sequence is CSARDSFNEQYF. CDR3 in DNA: TGCAGTGCCAGGGACAGTTTCAACGAGCAGTACTTC.

The CDR3 DNA follows: TGCAGTGCTAGGGGAGATAGCGGGGGGGCCTATGGTACGCAGTATTTT. Translated, it gives CSARGDSGGAYGTQYF. This sequence joins TRBV20-1 and TRBJ2-3; TRBD2 matches 11 bases. CDR3 length: 16 residues. Per germline, CDR1 DFQATT and CDR2 SNEGSKA (reference sequence). V was pared by 3 bases and J by 8 bases, with 13 bases of the junction left unmatched.

This clonotype was seen a handful of times. V gene TRBV19 combines with J gene TRBJ1-6; a weak D match, TRBD1 (5 bases). The CDR3 runs 13 residues. Germline CDR1 LNHDA, CDR2 SQIVND (reference sequence). V lost 6 bases, J lost 9 bases, and 12 bases lay in between. This CDR3 reads CASRPRDGSPLHF. The DNA for the CDR3 is TGTGCCAGTAGGCCCAGGGACGGTTCACCCCTCCACTTT.

This clonotype was observed many times. The chain uses TRBV5-1 and TRBJ2-7; TRBD1 matches at 8 bases. The CDR3 length is 14 residues. V trimming: 3 bases; J trimming: 5 bases; junction bases outside the gene matches: 7. CDR1 and CDR2 from the germline V gene are SGHRS and YFSETQ. This CDR3 is CASSSGQGIHEQYF. The CDR3 DNA reads TGCGCCAGCAGCTCCGGACAGGGAATTCACGAGCAGTACTTC.

This sequence joins TRBV15 and TRBJ2-7; the D gene is possibly TRBD1 (6 bases). V was pared by 3 bases and J by 4 bases, with 13 bases between. The length of the CDR3 is 14 residues. Germline lookup yields CDR1 LNHNV and CDR2 YYDKDF (reference sequence). The CDR3 loop is CATSRVTGPYEQYF. Written as DNA, the CDR3 is TGTGCCACCAGCAGGGTGACAGGACCTTACGAGCAGTACTTC. Together with reference TRBV15 and TRBJ2-7, the CDR3 gives the full variable domain: DAMVIQNPRYQVTQFGKPVTLSCSQTLNHNVMYWYQQKSSQAPKLLFHYYDKDFNNEADTPDNFQSRRPNTSFCFLDIRSPGLGDTAMYLCATSRVTGPYEQYFGPGTRLTVT.

The genes are TRBV20-1 and TRBJ1-2, with 7 bases lining up with TRBD1. The CDR3 contains 13 residues. Unmatched junction bases numbered 6, after V lost 0 bases and J lost 8 bases. Germline-derived CDR1 and CDR2 are DFQATT and SNEGSKA (reference sequence). This chain's CDR3 is CSARDRDSLGYTF. Written as DNA, the CDR3 is TGCAGTGCTAGAGATCGGGACAGCTTAGGCTACACCTTC.

The chain has TRBV19 and TRBJ1-1; TRBD1 agrees at 7 bases. Per germline, CDR1 LNHDA and CDR2 SQIVND (reference sequence). This CDR3 contains 14 residues. V lost 9 bases to trimming and J lost 0 bases; unmatched junction nucleotides: 7. CDR3 in DNA: TGTGCCAGCCTCCGGGACAGCCTGAACACTGAAGCTTTCTTT. It is translated as CASLRDSLNTEAFF. Full variable domain (remainder filled in from reference TRBV19 and TRBJ1-1): DGGITQSPKYLFRKEGQNVTLSCEQNLNHDAMYWYRQDPGQGLRLIYYSQIVNDFQKGDIAEGYSVSREKKESFPLTVTSAQKNPTAFYLCASLRDSLNTEAFFGQGTRLTVV.

The chain carries TRBV19 and TRBJ1-1, with no clear D. The CDR3 runs 13 residues. Germline CDR1 reads LNHDA; CDR2 reads SQIVND (reference sequence). The V and J ends lost 5 bases and 4 bases respectively, with 11 bases between them. The CDR3 is CASSEGLGTEAFF. The CDR3 DNA reads as TGTGCCAGTAGTGAGGGATTGGGCACTGAAGCTTTCTTT.

This clonotype is a singleton in its sample. The V gene is TRBV10-3, the J gene TRBJ2-7, with D perhaps assigned TRBD1 or TRBD2 (5 bases each). In germline, CDR1 is ENHRY, CDR2 SYGVKD. V gave up 4 bases and J gave up 4 bases, with 11 bases separating them. The CDR3 is 13 amino acids. The CDR3 DNA follows: TGTGCCATCAGTGGAGGGGCTCGTTACGAGCAGTACTTC. Translation gives CAISGGARYEQYF.

The genes are TRBV11-2 and TRBJ2-7; the D is unclear. CDR3 length equals 11 residues. Germline CDR1 SGHAT, CDR2 FQNNGV. V was shortened by 6 bases and J by 6 bases, with 9 bases between the two germline ends. The CDR3 protein is CASSDGFEQYF. CDR3 coding DNA: TGTGCCAGCAGTGACGGATTCGAGCAGTACTTC.

The chain is built from TRBV24-1 and TRBJ2-1; TRBD2 agrees at 9 bases. The CDR3 is 15 residues long. Germline V gene lookup returns CDR1 KGHDR and CDR2 SFDVKD. Unmatched junction bases numbered 6, after V lost 3 bases and J lost 7 bases. CDR3 region: CATSDGGRASNEQFF. Written as DNA, the CDR3 is TGTGCCACCAGTGATGGCGGGAGGGCGAGTAATGAGCAGTTCTTC.

This rearrangement joins TRBV7-3 to TRBJ2-1; 8 nucleotides agree with TRBD2. Per germline, CDR1 SGHTA and CDR2 FQGTGA. With V trimmed by 5 bases and J by 7 bases, 7 bases remained unmatched. This CDR3 is 14 amino acids long. The CDR3 is CASSTGLAPNEQFF. CDR3 DNA: TGTGCCAGCAGCACCGGACTAGCTCCGAATGAGCAGTTCTTC.

The J gene is TRBJ1-5, the V gene TRBV20-1; D uncertain. The CDR3 contains 14 residues. Germline V CDR1 and CDR2: DFQATT, SNEGSKA (reference sequence). V was shortened by 6 bases and J by 0 bases, with 12 bases between the two germline ends. DNA for the CDR3: TGCAGTGCGATGACAAGTTATAGCAATCAGCCCCAGCATTTT. Its protein product is CSAMTSYSNQPQHF.

This chain joins TRBV7-9 and TRBJ2-5; 9 bases line up with TRBD1. Unmatched junction bases numbered 18, after V lost 5 bases and J lost 2 bases. Germline CDR1 SEHNR, CDR2 FQNEAQ (reference sequence). The CDR3 runs to 19 residues. The CDR3 DNA reads as TGTGCCAGCAGCACTGACTTTGGGAAAGGACAGGGGACGCAAGAGACCCAGTACTTC. As protein: CASSTDFGKGQGTQETQYF.

The gene calls are TRBV10-3 and TRBJ1-1; D is possibly TRBD1 (5 bases). Germline assignment: CDR1 ENHRY and CDR2 SYGVKD. The CDR3 is 14 residues long. Trimming took off 3 bases at V and 7 bases at J, with 15 bases between the two ends. The CDR3 DNA reads as TGTGCCATCAGTGACTCCGGAGGAGGGGTTGAAGCTTTCTTT. Protein product: CAISDSGGGVEAFF.

The genes are TRBV7-9 and TRBJ1-2; tentatively, D is TRBD1 (5 bases). V dropped 2 bases and J dropped 6 bases, with 13 bases sitting between them. Looked up from germline, CDR1 is SEHNR and CDR2 is FQNEAQ (reference sequence). This CDR3 has 14 residues. CDR3 in amino acids: CASSLTREGDGYTF. CDR3 nucleotide sequence: TGTGCCAGCAGCTTAACCAGGGAAGGGGATGGCTACACCTTC.